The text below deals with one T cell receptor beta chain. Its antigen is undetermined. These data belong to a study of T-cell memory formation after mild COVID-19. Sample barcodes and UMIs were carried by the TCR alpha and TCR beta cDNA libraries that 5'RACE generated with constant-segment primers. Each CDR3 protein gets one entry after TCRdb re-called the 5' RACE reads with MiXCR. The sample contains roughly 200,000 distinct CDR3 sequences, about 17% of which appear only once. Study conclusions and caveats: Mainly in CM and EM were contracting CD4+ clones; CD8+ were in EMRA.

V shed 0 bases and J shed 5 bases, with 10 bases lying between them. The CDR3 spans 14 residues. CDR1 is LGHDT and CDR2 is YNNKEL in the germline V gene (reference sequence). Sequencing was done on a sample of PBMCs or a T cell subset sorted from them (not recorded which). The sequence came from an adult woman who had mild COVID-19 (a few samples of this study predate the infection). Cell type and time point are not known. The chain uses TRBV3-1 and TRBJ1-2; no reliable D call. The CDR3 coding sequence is TGTGCCAGCAGCCAAGAGCGGACGAGATATGGCTACACCTTC. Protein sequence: CASSQERTRYGYTF.